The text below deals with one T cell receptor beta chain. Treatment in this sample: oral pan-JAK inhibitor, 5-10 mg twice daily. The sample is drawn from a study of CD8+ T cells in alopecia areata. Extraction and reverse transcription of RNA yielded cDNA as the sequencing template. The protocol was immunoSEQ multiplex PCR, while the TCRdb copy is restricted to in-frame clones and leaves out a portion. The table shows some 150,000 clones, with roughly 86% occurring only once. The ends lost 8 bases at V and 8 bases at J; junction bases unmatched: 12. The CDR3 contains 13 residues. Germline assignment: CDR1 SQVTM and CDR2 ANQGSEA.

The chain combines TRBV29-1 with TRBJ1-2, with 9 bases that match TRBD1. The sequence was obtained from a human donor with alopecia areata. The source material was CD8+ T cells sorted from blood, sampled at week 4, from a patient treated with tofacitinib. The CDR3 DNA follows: TGCAGCTTAAGGGGACAGGGAATAGAAGGCTACACCTTC. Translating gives CSLRGQGIEGYTF.